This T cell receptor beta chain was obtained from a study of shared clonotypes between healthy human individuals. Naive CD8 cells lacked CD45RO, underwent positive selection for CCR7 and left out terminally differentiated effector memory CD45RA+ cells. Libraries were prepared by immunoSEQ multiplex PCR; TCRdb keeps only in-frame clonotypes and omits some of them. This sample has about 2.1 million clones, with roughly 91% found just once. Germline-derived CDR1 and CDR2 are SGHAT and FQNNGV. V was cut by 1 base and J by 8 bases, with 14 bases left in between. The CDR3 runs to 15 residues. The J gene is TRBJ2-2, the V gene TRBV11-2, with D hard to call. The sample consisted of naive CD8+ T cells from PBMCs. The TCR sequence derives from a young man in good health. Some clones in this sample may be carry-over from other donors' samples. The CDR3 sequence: CASSLGLGPNGELFF. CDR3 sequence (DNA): TGTGCCAGCAGCTTAGGGTTAGGGCCTAATGGGGAGCTGTTTTTT.